The following is a T cell receptor beta chain sequence with its context. This sample is part of a study of control samples from healthy donors and cancer patients. Data came from immunoSEQ multiplex PCR; TCRdb stores just in-frame clones and leaves some out. The repertoire holds roughly 80,000 clones, with approximately 91% as singletons. Sequenced input: blood. This clonotype originated in a woman aged 50 to 60 in good health.

CDR3 sequence reads: CATNDLGGQETQYF. The CDR3 nucleotides read TGTGCCACCAACGACCTAGGAGGCCAAGAGACCCAGTACTTC. The chain carries TRBV19 and TRBJ2-5; tentatively, D is TRBD2 (5 bases). The CDR3 covers 14 residues. In germline, CDR1 is LNHDA, CDR2 SQIVND (reference sequence). Trimming stripped 10 bases from V and 1 base from J, with 16 bases between.